This TCR beta chain was sequenced for a study of identical twins. The J segment lost 4 bases and the V segment lost 2 bases, leaving 13 bases of the junction unmatched. CDR3 length: 18 residues. CDR1 and CDR2 from the germline V gene are SGHVS and FQNEAQ. General observations from the study: Fewer insertions marked abundant cord blood beta clonotypes; young adult naive trended weakly, memory not at all. Zero-insertion analyses were open to partial confounding by invariant MAIT and iNKT cells.

Concerning this clonotype: Its antigen is as yet unknown.

TCRdb processed the 5' RACE reads anew with MiXCR; each CDR3 protein has one entry. The repertoire holds approximately 500,000 distinct CDR3 sequences, with 15% as singletons. Separately, the same data were catalogued under a study of yellow fever vaccine responses in identical twins. From that second work: Reportedly, the T cell response mounted by twins to vaccine seemed partly convergent, partly personalized.

Sample: CD4+ T cells sorted from blood. The chain joins TRBV7-8 to TRBJ2-3; 9 nucleotides align to TRBD2. The clonotype originates from a woman aged 18-29 years in good health. The CDR3 DNA is TGTGCCAGCAGCTTACTTTCTGCGGGAGGGGGGGTAGCAGATACGCAGTATTTT. Translated: CASSLLSAGGGVADTQYF.